This T cell receptor beta chain was documented in a study of T cell changes during pregnancy in multiple sclerosis. This table comes from immunoSEQ multiplex PCR, and its TCRdb copy is limited to in-frame clones, with some not included. The sample consists of 39,000 or so clones, 85% to 95% of them appearing once. The CDR3 runs to 15 residues. Germline loops: CDR1 SGDLS, CDR2 YYNGEE. After removal of 0 bases from V and 0 bases from J, the junction contained 2 bases not matched to a gene. The sequence was obtained from a female donor in good health, enrolled as a control in a pregnancy study. J is TRBJ2-7 and V is TRBV9; 8 bases align to TRBD2. Here the sequenced sample was CD4+ T cells from peripheral blood mononuclear cells, taken after pregnancy. CDR3 residues: CASSVGGGFSYEQYF. CDR3 bases: TGTGCCAGCAGCGTAGGCGGGGGGTTCTCCTACGAGCAGTACTTC.